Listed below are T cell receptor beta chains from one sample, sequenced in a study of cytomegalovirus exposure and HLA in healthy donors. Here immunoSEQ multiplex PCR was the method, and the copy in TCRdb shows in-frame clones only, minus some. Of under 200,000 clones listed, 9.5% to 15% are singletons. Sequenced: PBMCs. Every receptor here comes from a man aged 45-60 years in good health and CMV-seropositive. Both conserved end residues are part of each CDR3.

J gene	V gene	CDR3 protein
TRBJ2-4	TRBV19	CASSMFGLAGGRNIQYF
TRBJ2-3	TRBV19	CASILLGGTDTQYF
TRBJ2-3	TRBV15	CATLDRVTLGDTQYF
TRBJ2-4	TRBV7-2	CASSPPGKNIQYF
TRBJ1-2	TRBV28	CASSLPRQEWGYTF
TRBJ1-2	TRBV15	CATSRVPTDYGYTF
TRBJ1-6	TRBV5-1	CASSLRQGNNSPLHF
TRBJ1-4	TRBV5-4	CASSAGIGNEKLFF
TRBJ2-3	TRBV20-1	CSASHGDTQYF
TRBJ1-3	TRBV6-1	CASRTFLQGRNTIYF
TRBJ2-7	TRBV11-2	CASSLDRETPTYEQYF
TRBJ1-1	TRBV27	CASSQTGTEAFF
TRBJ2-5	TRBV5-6	CASSVGEALGRETQYF
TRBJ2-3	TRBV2	CASRLAPGLITDTQYF
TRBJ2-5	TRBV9	CASSPRQGGQETQYF
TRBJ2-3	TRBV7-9	CASSLGTGFSDTQYF
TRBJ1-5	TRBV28	CASSPRTGGFGNQPQHF
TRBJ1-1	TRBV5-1	CASSLQTGNTEAFF
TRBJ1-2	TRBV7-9	CASSATGYGYTF
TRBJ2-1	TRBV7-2	CASSSTSGVGYEQFF
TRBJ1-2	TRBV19	CASSMRNYGYTF
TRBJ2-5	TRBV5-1	CASRAGQGIVTQYF
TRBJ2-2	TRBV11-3	CASSLTGGSTGELFF
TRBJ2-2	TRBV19	CASNVGFRTGELFF
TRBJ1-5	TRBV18	CASSPSRGGNQPQHF
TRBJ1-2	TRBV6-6	CASAQGARGYTF
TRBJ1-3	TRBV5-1	CASSLLASGAGNTIYF
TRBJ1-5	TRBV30	CAWGPDLGQPQHF
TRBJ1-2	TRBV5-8	CASSRPGTGSYGYTF
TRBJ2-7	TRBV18	CASSGGTYEQYF
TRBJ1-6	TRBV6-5	CASRLQGANNSPLHF
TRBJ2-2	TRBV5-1	CASSSTTGGSIGELFF
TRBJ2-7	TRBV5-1	CASSPSTASVIYEQYF
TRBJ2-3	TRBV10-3	CATRGTDTQYF
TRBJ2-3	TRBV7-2	CASSLNAGQLTDTQYF
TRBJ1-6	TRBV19	CASSIGRRDPLHF
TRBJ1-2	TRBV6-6	CASSYRTGDTTYGYTF
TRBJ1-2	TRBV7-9	CASSRTDYGYTF
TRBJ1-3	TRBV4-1	CASSQQQGATGNTIYF
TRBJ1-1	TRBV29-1	CSALHRGMNTEAFF
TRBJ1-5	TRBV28	CASSRTGNSNQPQHF
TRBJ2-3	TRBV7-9	CASSSTADTQYF
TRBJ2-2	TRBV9	CASSVDRSTGRGELFF
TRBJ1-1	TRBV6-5	CASTPWGGSTEAFF
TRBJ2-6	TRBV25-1	CASSKQALGSGANVLTF
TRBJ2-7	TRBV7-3	CASSLDRDSNEQYF
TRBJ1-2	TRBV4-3	CASSQERDTGNYGYTF
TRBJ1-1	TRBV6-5	CASSEKGVGAFF
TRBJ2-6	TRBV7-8	CASGTSVYGANVLTF
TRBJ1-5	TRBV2	CASSEARTQPQHF
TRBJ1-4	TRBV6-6	CASSYGQYNEKLFF
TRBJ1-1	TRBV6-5	CASSPGTEAFF
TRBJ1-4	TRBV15	CATSRGQGNEKLFF
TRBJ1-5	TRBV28	CASSPPDYNQPQHF
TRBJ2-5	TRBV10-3	CAISWGTGAQETQYF
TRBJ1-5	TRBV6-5	CASSYGRGSNQPQHF
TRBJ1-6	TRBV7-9	CASSSWTGGSPLHF
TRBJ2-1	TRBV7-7	CASSRTSGRNNEQFF
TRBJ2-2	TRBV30	CAWSVPGSGTGELFF
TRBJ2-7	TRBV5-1	CASSLNRDEQYF